This T cell receptor (beta chain) appears in the sequencing data of a study of neurological immune-mediated disorders. The cDNA was synthesized by means of template-switch 5'RACE, which was carried out with 10-nucleotide random UMIs. TCRdb called the 5' RACE reads again in MiXCR, with one record for every CDR3 protein. The sample lists around 60,000 distinct CDR3 sequences, roughly 3.5% occurring once. The sample holds many counts of this clonotype. Trimming left V 10 bases short and J 6 bases short, with 24 bases between. The CDR3 extends over 16 amino acids. CDR1 MDHEN and CDR2 SYDVKM come from the germline V gene. PBMCs stored at -80 C, numbering 2 million, were the origin of the unsorted libraries.

This clonotype was sampled from a woman in her sixties with multiple sclerosis. The material sequenced was PBMCs. The chain links TRBV28 to TRBJ2-2; TRBD1 is a possible D gene (7 bases). CDR3 loop: CATRALTGRTAGELFF. The CDR3 DNA reads as TGTGCCACCAGAGCTCTGACAGGGAGGACCGCCGGGGAGCTGTTTTTT. The entire variable domain, with the rest obtained from reference TRBV28 and TRBJ2-2, is as follows: DVKVTQSSRYLVKRTGEKVFLECVQDMDHENMFWYRQDPGLGLRLIYFSYDVKMKEKGDIPEGYSVSREKKERFSLILESASTNQTSMYLCATRALTGRTAGELFFGEGSRLTVL.